Listed here are 16 T cell receptor beta chains from one sample, sequenced in a study of monozygotic twins with inflammatory bowel disease. One entry per CDR3 protein, without DNA, is what TCRdb gives after re-calling the 5' RACE reads. The sample features about 110,000 distinct CDR3 sequences, with about an eighth in its top ten. The material sequenced was blood. The receptors shown here come from a human donor with ulcerative colitis or Crohn's disease, or a healthy co-twin of an affected twin (not recorded which).

The J gene is TRBJ2-1, the V gene TRBV29-1; without DNA, the TCRdb call of TRBD2 cannot be checked. CDR1 is SQVTM, CDR2 ANQGSEA, per germline. The CDR3 extends over 13 amino acids. CDR3 amino acids: CSALAATYNEQFF.

The chain has TRBV3-1 and TRBJ2-7; the TRBD1 assignment by TCRdb is unverifiable without DNA. Germline V CDR1 and CDR2: LGHDT, YNNKEL (reference sequence). This CDR3 contains 14 residues. The CDR3 region is CASSQDTGTYEQYF.

This chain connects TRBV29-1 to TRBJ2-5; without DNA, the TCRdb call of TRBD1 cannot be checked. In germline, CDR1 is SQVTM, CDR2 ANQGSEA. This CDR3 has 12 residues. CDR3 loop: CSAGQFQETQYF.

The J gene is TRBJ1-2, the V gene TRBV12-3 or TRBV12-4; TCRdb's D call, TRBD1, is unchecked because there is no DNA. This CDR3 spans 13 amino acids. The CDR3 sequence is CASSLRQGAVVTF.

The chain links TRBV11-3 to TRBJ2-7; with no DNA, the TCRdb D assignment of TRBD1 cannot be verified. The CDR3 loop spans 12 amino acids. Germline-derived CDR1 and CDR2 are SGHNT and YENEEA. The CDR3 here is CASSLDAGQGYF.

The CDR3 sequence: CASSFRGYSYEQYF. This chain uses TRBV11-2 with TRBJ2-7; as DNA is missing, the TRBD1 call by TCRdb cannot be tested. The CDR3 consists of 14 residues. Per germline, CDR1 SGHAT and CDR2 FQNNGV.

CDR3: CASSTASGTSGSNEQFF. The chain uses TRBV7-2 and TRBJ2-1; TCRdb picks TRBD2, but there is no DNA to check that call. The CDR3 sequence is 17 residues long. CDR1 and CDR2 (germline): SGHTA, FQGNSA.

The CDR3 sequence is CASNIGGDTQYF. The V and J genes are TRBV9 and TRBJ2-3. The CDR3 runs to 12 residues. Germline CDR1 SGDLS, CDR2 YYNGEE.

The CDR3 spells CASINPDSNQPQHF. The V call is TRBV14, the J call TRBJ1-5. The CDR3 covers 14 residues. Germline CDR1 reads SGHDN; CDR2 reads FVKESK.

This chain joins TRBV5-1 and TRBJ2-3. Germline CDR1 reads SGHRS; CDR2 reads YFSETQ. This CDR3 contains 11 residues. CDR3 region: CASREWDTQYF.

This sequence joins TRBV6-5 and TRBJ1-2; as DNA is missing, the TRBD1 call by TCRdb cannot be tested. The CDR3 is made up of 13 amino acids. CDR1 and CDR2 from the germline V gene are MNHEY and SVGAGI. The CDR3 sequence is CASRTGGGYGYTF.

The rearrangement joins TRBV2 to TRBJ2-7. Germline CDR1 reads SNHLY; CDR2 reads FYNNEI. The CDR3 has 13 residues. CDR3 loop: CASKENVAYEQYF.

V and J are TRBV7-3 and TRBJ1-1; TCRdb's D gene call, TRBD1, goes unchecked for lack of DNA. Germline CDR1 reads SGHTA; CDR2 reads FQGTGA. CDR3 length: 14 residues. The CDR3 sequence: CASSPNGGWTEAFF.

The J gene is TRBJ1-1, the V gene TRBV6-5; TCRdb calls TRBD1, which cannot be checked without DNA. Germline V CDR1 and CDR2: MNHEY, SVGAGI. The CDR3 is 17 amino acids. The CDR3 here is CASRGRETGTGRTEAFF.

J is TRBJ2-2 and V is TRBV28; TCRdb selects TRBD2, and the lack of DNA leaves this call unchecked. Germline loops: CDR1 MDHEN, CDR2 SYDVKM. CDR3 size: 13 residues. CDR3 amino acids: CASSLGALGELFF.

This chain joins TRBV7-9 and TRBJ1-2. Looked up from germline, CDR1 is SEHNR and CDR2 is FQNEAQ (reference sequence). The CDR3 sequence is 14 residues long. CDR3: CASSPSGEPYGYTF.